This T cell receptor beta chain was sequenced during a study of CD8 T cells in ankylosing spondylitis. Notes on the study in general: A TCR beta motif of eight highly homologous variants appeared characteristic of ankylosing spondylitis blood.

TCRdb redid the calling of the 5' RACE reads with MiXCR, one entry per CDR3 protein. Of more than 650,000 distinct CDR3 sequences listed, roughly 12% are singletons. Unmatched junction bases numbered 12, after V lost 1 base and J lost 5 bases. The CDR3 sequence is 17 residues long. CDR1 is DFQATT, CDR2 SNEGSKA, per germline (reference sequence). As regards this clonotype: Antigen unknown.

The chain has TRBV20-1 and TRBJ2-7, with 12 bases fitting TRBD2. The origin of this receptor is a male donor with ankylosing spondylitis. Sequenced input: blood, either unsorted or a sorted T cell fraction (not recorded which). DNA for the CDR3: TGCAGTGCTAGAGGTGTGTTGACTAGCGGGAGAGGTCACGAGCAGTACTTC. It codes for CSARGVLTSGRGHEQYF.